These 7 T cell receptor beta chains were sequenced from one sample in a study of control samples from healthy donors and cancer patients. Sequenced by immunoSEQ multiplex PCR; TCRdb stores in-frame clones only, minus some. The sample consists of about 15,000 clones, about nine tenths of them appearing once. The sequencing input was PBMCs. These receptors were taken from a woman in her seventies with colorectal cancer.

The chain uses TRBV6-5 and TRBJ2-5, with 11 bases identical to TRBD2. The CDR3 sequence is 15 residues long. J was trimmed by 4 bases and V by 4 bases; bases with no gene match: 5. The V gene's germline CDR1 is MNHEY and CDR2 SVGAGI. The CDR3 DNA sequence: TGTGCCAGCAGTTTAGCGGGGGGGGATCTAGAGACCCAGTACTTC. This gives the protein CASSLAGGDLETQYF.

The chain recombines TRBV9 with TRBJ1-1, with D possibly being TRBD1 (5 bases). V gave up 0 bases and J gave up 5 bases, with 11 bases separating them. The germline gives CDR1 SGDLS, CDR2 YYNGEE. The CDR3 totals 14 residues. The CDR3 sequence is CASSVGAGRTEAFF. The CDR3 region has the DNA TGTGCCAGCAGCGTAGGGGCAGGGAGGACTGAAGCTTTCTTT. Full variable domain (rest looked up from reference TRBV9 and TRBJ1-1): DSGVTQTPKHLITATGQRVTLRCSPRSGDLSVYWYQQSLDQGLQFLIQYYNGEERAKGNILERFSAQQFPDLHSELNLSSLELGDSALYFCASSVGAGRTEAFFGQGTRLTVV.

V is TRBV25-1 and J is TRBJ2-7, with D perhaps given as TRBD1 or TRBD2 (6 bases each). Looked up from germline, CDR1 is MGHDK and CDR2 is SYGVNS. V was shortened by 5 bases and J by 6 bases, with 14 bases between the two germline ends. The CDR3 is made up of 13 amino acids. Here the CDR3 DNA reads TGTGCCAGCAGTATGGGGGGCAGGGTCGAGCAGTACTTC. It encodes CASSMGGRVEQYF.

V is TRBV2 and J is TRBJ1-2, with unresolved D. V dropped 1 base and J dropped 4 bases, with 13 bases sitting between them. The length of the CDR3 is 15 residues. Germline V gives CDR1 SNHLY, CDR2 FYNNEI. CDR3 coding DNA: TGTGCCAGCAGTGAAGGCGGCATACTTGTCTATGGCTACACCTTC. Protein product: CASSEGGILVYGYTF.

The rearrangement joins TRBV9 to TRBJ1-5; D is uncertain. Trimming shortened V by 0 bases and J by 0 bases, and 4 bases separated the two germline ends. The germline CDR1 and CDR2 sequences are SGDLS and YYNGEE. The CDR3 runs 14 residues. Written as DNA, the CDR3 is TGTGCCAGCAGCGTAGGCCATAGCAATCAGCCCCAGCATTTT. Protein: CASSVGHSNQPQHF.

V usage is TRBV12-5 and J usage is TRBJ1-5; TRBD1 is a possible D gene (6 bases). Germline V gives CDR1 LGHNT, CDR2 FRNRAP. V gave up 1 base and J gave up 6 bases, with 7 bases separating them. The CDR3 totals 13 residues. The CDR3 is CASGLETGQPQHF. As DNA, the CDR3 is TGTGCTAGTGGTTTGGAGACAGGTCAGCCCCAGCATTTT. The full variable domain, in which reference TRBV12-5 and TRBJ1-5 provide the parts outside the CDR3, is DARVTQTPRHKVTEMGQEVTMRCQPILGHNTVFWYRQTMMQGLELLAYFRNRAPLDDSGMPKDRFSAEMPDATLATLKIQPSEPRDSAVYFCASGLETGQPQHFGDGTRLSIL.

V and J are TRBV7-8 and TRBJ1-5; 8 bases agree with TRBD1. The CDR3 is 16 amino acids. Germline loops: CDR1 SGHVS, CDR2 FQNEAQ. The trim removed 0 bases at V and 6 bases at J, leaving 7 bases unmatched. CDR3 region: CASSLARQGRVQPQHF. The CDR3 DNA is TGTGCCAGCAGCTTAGCCCGACAGGGGAGAGTTCAGCCCCAGCATTTT.